Included here is one T cell receptor (beta chain) sequence, with context. Its matching antigen is unknown. Less than 12 mL of blood per patient was used. Cells were sorted as HLA-DR+CD14-CD3+CD4+CD25low/- from PBMCs. Only in-frame clones appear in the TCRdb table, and some are missing; sequencing was by immunoSEQ multiplex PCR. The sample holds over 1,500 clones, approximately 90% seen once. The entry originates in a study of circulating and synovial CD4+ cells in juvenile arthritis. Study-level findings and limits: CPL and bulk CD4 samples differed at least tenfold in T cell genomes. Circulating pathogenic-like lymphocytes shared a substantially higher fraction of CDR3 sequences with synovium than bulk blood.

The origin of this receptor is a human patient with juvenile idiopathic arthritis. Some clones in this sample may be carry-over from other donors' samples. Specimen: HLA-DR+ CD4+ T cells from blood. The subset denotes: circulating pathogenic-like lymphocytes, sorted as HLA-DR+CD14-CD3+CD4+CD25low/- blood T cells.

CDR3 loop: CSVHSGGWAEAFF. Written as DNA, the CDR3 is TGCAGCGTTCACTCGGGGGGGTGGGCTGAAGCTTTCTTT. This sequence joins TRBV29-1 and TRBJ1-1; D is possibly TRBD1 (5 bases). V was shortened by 5 bases and J by 6 bases, with 16 bases between the two germline ends. CDR1 is SQVTM and CDR2 is ANQGSEA in the germline V gene. The CDR3 runs 13 residues.